Following are 17 T cell receptor beta chains from one sample sequenced in a study of shared clonotypes between healthy human individuals. Sequenced by immunoSEQ multiplex PCR; TCRdb stores in-frame clones only, minus some. Counted here are some 2,000,000 clones, approximately 96% occurring once; the ten biggest clones make up approximately 0.13%. The sample comprised naive CD4+ T cells sorted from blood. Subset described: CD45RA+ positively selected. These TCRs come from a man between 18 and 35 years old in good health.

The chain couples TRBV28 to TRBJ1-5, with 9 bases matching TRBD1. The CDR3 spans 18 residues. In germline, CDR1 is MDHEN, CDR2 SYDVKM. J gave up 4 bases and V 6 bases, and 16 bases lay outside the gene matches. The CDR3 loop reads CASSINRDREAWNQPQHF. The CDR3 DNA sequence: TGTGCCAGCAGCATCAACCGGGACAGGGAGGCTTGGAATCAGCCCCAGCATTTT. Variable domain in full (rest from reference TRBV28 and TRBJ1-5): DVKVTQSSRYLVKRTGEKVFLECVQDMDHENMFWYRQDPGLGLRLIYFSYDVKMKEKGDIPEGYSVSREKKERFSLILESASTNQTSMYLCASSINRDREAWNQPQHFGDGTRLSIL.

The chain combines TRBV6-1 with TRBJ2-1; no definite D call. The CDR3 sequence is 15 residues long. CDR1 MNHNS and CDR2 SASEGT come from the germline V gene. Trimming took off 1 base at V and 0 bases at J, with 7 bases between the two ends. The CDR3 DNA sequence: TGTGCCAGCAGTGAAGGTCTCAGCTCCTACAATGAGCAGTTCTTC. Translation gives CASSEGLSSYNEQFF.

The CDR3 sequence is CSVQGPPETQYF. In DNA, the CDR3 is TGCAGCGTCCAGGGGCCCCCAGAGACCCAGTACTTC. V usage is TRBV29-1 and J usage is TRBJ2-5, with D possibly being TRBD1 (6 bases). Trimming removed 6 bases at V and 4 bases at J, with 12 bases between. The germline gives CDR1 SQVTM, CDR2 ANQGSEA. The CDR3 consists of 12 residues.

The chain is built from TRBV5-1 and TRBJ2-1; maybe TRBD2 (6 bases). This CDR3 spans 17 amino acids. Trimming cost V 4 bases and J 0 bases, with 17 bases left between them. In germline, CDR1 is SGHRS, CDR2 YFSETQ. This CDR3 reads CASSGGFDIPSYNEQFF. The CDR3 DNA reads as TGCGCCAGCAGCGGGGGGTTCGACATTCCCTCCTACAATGAGCAGTTCTTC. The full variable domain, completed using reference TRBV5-1 and TRBJ2-1, is KAGVTQTPRYLIKTRGQQVTLSCSPISGHRSVSWYQQTPGQGLQFLFEYFSETQRNKGNFPGRFSGRQFSNSRSEMNVSTLELGDSALYLCASSGGFDIPSYNEQFFGPGTRLTVL.

The chain has TRBV30 and TRBJ1-6, with 7 bases matching TRBD1. This CDR3 has 14 residues. The germline V gene encodes CDR1 GTSNPN and CDR2 SVGIG (reference sequence). Germline trimming cut 5 bases from V and 9 bases from J; bases unmatched to any gene: 10. The CDR3 nucleotides read TGTGCCTGGCTCGGGGGCGAGGGGGCTTCACCCCTCCACTTT. As protein: CAWLGGEGASPLHF.

This clone was found once. V gene TRBV11-3 combines with J gene TRBJ2-1; D is unresolved. The germline V gene has CDR1 SGHNT and CDR2 YENEEA. CDR3 length: 13 amino acids. With 4 bases removed from V and 9 bases from J, the gap between germline ends came to 13 bases. The CDR3 DNA reads as TGTGCCAGCAGCTCAACGAATGCATTTGAGCAGTTCTTC. As protein: CASSSTNAFEQFF.

This chain links TRBV7-2 with TRBJ2-7; 10 positions match TRBD1. Per the germline V gene, CDR1 is SGHTA and CDR2 is FQGNSA. Losses at the gene ends were 1 base for V and 4 bases for J; bases not matched to a gene: 7. The CDR3 is 16 residues long. The CDR3 DNA sequence: TGTGCCAGCAGCTTAGGGGACAGGGGAGTTAGGTACGAGCAGTACTTC. Translation gives CASSLGDRGVRYEQYF.

This chain uses TRBV2 with TRBJ1-5; 7 nucleotides agree with TRBD1. V was clipped by 7 bases and J by 7 bases; unmatched bases: 10. Germline values: CDR1 SNHLY, CDR2 FYNNEI. CDR3 length: 14 amino acids. The CDR3 sequence is CASNHQGEGQPQHF. CDR3 bases: TGTGCCAGCAATCACCAGGGGGAAGGACAGCCCCAGCATTTT.

This clone was found once. V is TRBV5-6 and J is TRBJ2-7; 9 bases are shared with TRBD1. This CDR3 comprises 16 residues. J gave up 2 bases and V 0 bases, and 6 bases lay outside the gene matches. Per the germline V gene, CDR1 is SGHDT and CDR2 is YYEEEE. CDR3 nucleotide sequence: TGTGCCAGCAGCTTGGGCCCGGGACAGGGAGCCTACGAGCAGTACTTC. Encoded protein: CASSLGPGQGAYEQYF.

This clone was detected a few times. This chain connects TRBV7-2 to TRBJ2-7, with 10 bases fitting TRBD1. Germline V lookup: CDR1 SGHTA, CDR2 FQGNSA. J lost 2 bases, V lost 3 bases, and 7 bases had no gene match. CDR3 length: 16 residues. For the CDR3, the DNA is TGTGCCAGCAGCTTGATTTTCGGACAGGGGGCCTACGAGCAGTACTTC. It specifies CASSLIFGQGAYEQYF.

This clone has a single count. The rearrangement uses TRBV7-9 and TRBJ2-1; the match to TRBD2 covers 12 bases. This CDR3 region has 18 residues. J lost 0 bases, V lost 3 bases, and 6 bases had no gene match. Germline CDR1 SEHNR, CDR2 FQNEAQ (reference sequence). CDR3 coding DNA: TGTGCCAGCAGCTTTCGTCTAGCGGGGGGGCGCTCCTACAATGAGCAGTTCTTC. Residues: CASSFRLAGGRSYNEQFF.

V gene TRBV7-2 combines with J gene TRBJ2-5; D ambiguous. Germline CDR1 and CDR2: SGHTA and FQGNSA. With 1 base removed from V and 6 bases from J, the gap between germline ends came to 15 bases. The CDR3 is 15 amino acids. The CDR3 loop reads CASSLEYFTAKTQYF. Here the CDR3 DNA reads TGTGCCAGCAGCTTAGAGTACTTCACCGCAAAGACCCAGTACTTC.

As DNA, the CDR3 is TGTGCCAGTAGTATAGACCCCTTGGGCGAGCAGTACTTC. It encodes CASSIDPLGEQYF. The chain combines TRBV19 with TRBJ2-7; no reliable D call. Germline assignment: CDR1 LNHDA and CDR2 SQIVND (reference sequence). The V gene lost 0 bases and the J gene lost 6 bases, with 9 bases spanning the gap. CDR3 length: 13 residues. Variable domain in full (rest from reference TRBV19 and TRBJ2-7): DGGITQSPKYLFRKEGQNVTLSCEQNLNHDAMYWYRQDPGQGLRLIYYSQIVNDFQKGDIAEGYSVSREKKESFPLTVTSAQKNPTAFYLCASSIDPLGEQYFGPGTRLTVT.

The chain joins TRBV11-1 to TRBJ1-5; D possibly corresponds to TRBD1 (5 bases). Trimming removed 3 bases from V and 0 bases from J, with 15 bases in between. Germline V lookup: CDR1 SGHAT, CDR2 FQDESV (reference sequence). The CDR3 totals 17 residues. The CDR3 DNA sequence: TGTGCCAGCAGCTTCCAAGCGGGAGGGGATAGCAATCAGCCCCAGCATTTT. This sequence encodes CASSFQAGGDSNQPQHF.

J is TRBJ1-6 and V is TRBV19; TRBD1 might be the D (5 bases). Trimming cost V 4 bases and J 5 bases, with 9 bases left between them. CDR3 length: 14 residues. CDR1 and CDR2 (germline): LNHDA, SQIVND (reference sequence). The CDR3: CASSKGTNNSPLHF. The CDR3 DNA follows: TGTGCCAGTAGTAAGGGGACTAATAATTCACCCCTCCACTTT. The variable domain in full, completed from reference TRBV19 and TRBJ1-6, reads DGGITQSPKYLFRKEGQNVTLSCEQNLNHDAMYWYRQDPGQGLRLIYYSQIVNDFQKGDIAEGYSVSREKKESFPLTVTSAQKNPTAFYLCASSKGTNNSPLHFGNGTRLTVT.

This clone showed up just once. This chain joins TRBV6-5 and TRBJ1-2; 8 bases match TRBD1. From germline, CDR1 is MNHEY and CDR2 SVGAGI. The CDR3 sequence is 11 residues long. Germline trimming cut 6 bases from V and 14 bases from J; bases unmatched to any gene: 8. The CDR3 is CASSQGTGPTF. The CDR3 DNA follows: TGTGCCAGCAGCCAGGGGACAGGCCCAACCTTC.

DNA for the CDR3: TGTGCCAGCAGTGAATTGCGGGGAATCACAGATACGCAGTATTTT. Its translation is CASSELRGITDTQYF. This sequence joins TRBV25-1 and TRBJ2-3; D perhaps matches TRBD2 (6 bases). Trimming shortened V by 1 base and J by 2 bases, and 10 bases separated the two germline ends. Per germline, CDR1 MGHDK and CDR2 SYGVNS. This CDR3 contains 15 residues.